Shown below are 9 T cell receptor beta chains from a single sample sequenced in a study of T cell responses to AZD1222 COVID-19 vaccine (dated by TCRdb to the early 2020s). The sample's time point, from its label and the paper: baseline before first vaccination. The library was produced with the immunoSEQ multiplex PCR assay. TCRdb limited this immuneACCESS table to in-frame rearrangements with V and J called. A share of clones is missing; checked studies link under half to unresolved V genes, and the rest is unexplained. The sample yields 150,000 to 190,000 clones; roughly nine tenths were counted once. The ten largest clonotypes hold 1.5% to 2% of the sample. Sample: peripheral blood, taken on day 0 of AZD1222 vaccination. The receptors derive from an adult in good health.

The genes are TRBV10-2 and TRBJ1-1, with D uncertain. CDR1 and CDR2 from the germline V gene are WSHSY and SAAADI. V was shortened by 6 bases and J by 7 bases, with 21 bases between the two germline ends. This CDR3 is built from 15 residues. CDR3 sequence reads: CASRDPRKPKIEAFF. CDR3 DNA sequence: TGCGCCAGCAGAGACCCCAGAAAACCTAAGATTGAAGCTTTCTTT.

CDR3 residues: CASSISDTQYF. In nucleotides, the CDR3 is TGTGCCAGTAGTATATCAGATACGCAGTATTTT. V usage is TRBV19 and J usage is TRBJ2-3, with D unresolved. The CDR3 contains 11 residues. Germline V gene sequence: CDR1 LNHDA, CDR2 SQIVND (reference sequence). V was cut by 2 bases and J by 4 bases, with 1 base left in between.

As to this clone: Other DNA sequences from this sample encode an identical CDR3 as well. The chain uses TRBV27 and TRBJ2-7, with 7 bases identical to TRBD2. After removal of 3 bases from V and 6 bases from J, the junction contained 2 bases not matched to a gene. This CDR3 is built from 12 residues. Per the germline V gene, CDR1 is MNHEY and CDR2 is SMNVEV (reference sequence). CDR3 in amino acids: CASSFTGGEQYF. The CDR3 nucleotides are TGTGCCAGCAGTTTTACGGGGGGCGAGCAGTACTTC.

The chain employs TRBV5-4 and TRBJ1-1; no firm D call. V shed 2 bases and J shed 3 bases, with 11 bases lying between them. The CDR3 is 14 residues long. Looked up from germline, CDR1 is SGHNT and CDR2 is YYREEE (reference sequence). The CDR3 bases are TGTGCCAGCAGCTTAAGGGATATGGACACTGAAGCTTTCTTT. Translating it yields CASSLRDMDTEAFF. The variable domain in full, with the rest retrieved from reference TRBV5-4 and TRBJ1-1, is ETGVTQSPTHLIKTRGQQVTLRCSSQSGHNTVSWYQQALGQGPQFIFQYYREEENGRGNFPPRFSGLQFPNYSSELNVNALELDDSALYLCASSLRDMDTEAFFGQGTRLTVV.

The rearrangement links TRBV25-1 to TRBJ2-7, with 10 bases lining up with TRBD2. Germline-derived CDR1 and CDR2 are MGHDK and SYGVNS. The V and J ends lost 4 bases and 7 bases, in that order; junction bases with no gene match: 7. The CDR3 has 14 amino acids. The CDR3, as DNA: TGTGCCAGCAGTGTTCTAGCGGGAGCGGGTGAGCAGTACTTC. As protein: CASSVLAGAGEQYF.

This sequence joins TRBV28 and TRBJ1-2; 7 bases align to TRBD1. Germline V gene sequence: CDR1 MDHEN, CDR2 SYDVKM. J lost 5 bases, V lost 9 bases, and 9 bases had no gene match. The CDR3 sequence is 13 residues long. The CDR3 DNA reads as TGTGCCAGTATAAAACAGGGGAGGTATGGCTACACCTTC. Protein: CASIKQGRYGYTF.

CDR3 in amino acids: CASKMGGEYGGYTF. The CDR3 DNA reads TGTGCCTCCAAAATGGGAGGGGAGTACGGGGGCTACACCTTC. The chain recombines TRBV27 with TRBJ1-2, with D maybe TRBD1 (5 bases). Per the germline V gene, CDR1 is MNHEY and CDR2 is SMNVEV (reference sequence). The CDR3 covers 14 residues. Trimming removed 11 bases at V and 8 bases at J, with 24 bases between.

J is TRBJ1-2 and V is TRBV28; D uncertain. The CDR3 is 14 amino acids. Germline V gene sequence: CDR1 MDHEN, CDR2 SYDVKM. The V gene lost 3 bases and the J gene lost 5 bases, with 13 bases spanning the gap. CDR3 residues: CASSLARAQYGYTF. Written as DNA, the CDR3 is TGTGCCAGCAGTTTGGCCCGGGCGCAATATGGCTACACCTTC.

The chain combines TRBV27 with TRBJ1-1, with TRBD1 as a possible D gene (5 bases). This CDR3 contains 15 residues. Germline V lookup: CDR1 MNHEY, CDR2 SMNVEV (reference sequence). V shed 5 bases and J shed 0 bases, with 13 bases lying between them. DNA of the CDR3: TGTGCCAGCAGTACGTGGACATTGATGAACACTGAAGCTTTCTTT. Translated: CASSTWTLMNTEAFF.